A single sample gave rise to the 26 T cell receptor beta chains below, sequenced in a study of vaccination and CD4 T cells after COVID-19. The Oncomine TCR Beta short-read assay was applied to DNA of cultured CD4+ T cells. TCRdb reprocessed the PCR reads via MiXCR and lists one record per CDR3 protein. This repertoire shows some 9,000 distinct CDR3 sequences, 64% found once; its top ten account for 30%. Antigens of these TCRs are unknown. Treatment reported: approximately nine-day PBMC culture with coronavirus spike peptide pools or control peptides (ViraFEST assay). The sample consisted of CD4+ T cells from blood, cultured in vitro. These TCRs come from a human donor who had recovered from COVID-19.

The chain joins TRBV6-1 to TRBJ2-4; D might be TRBD1 (5 bases). The V gene's germline CDR1 is MNHNS and CDR2 SASEGT. V was clipped by 8 bases and J by 8 bases, with 16 bases between them. The CDR3 has 13 residues. The CDR3 loop is CASGAIGLDIQYF. The CDR3 DNA follows: TGTGCCAGCGGGGCTATAGGGTTAGACATTCAGTACTTC.

This sequence joins TRBV6-1 and TRBJ1-3; maybe TRBD1 (6 bases). With 8 bases removed from V and 1 base from J, the gap between germline ends came to 9 bases. Germline V CDR1 and CDR2: MNHNS, SASEGT. The length of the CDR3 is 13 residues. The CDR3 region has the DNA TGTGCCAGCGAACAGGGTTCTGGAAACACCATATATTTT. Translated, it gives CASEQGSGNTIYF.

This clonotype was seen just once. The chain is built from TRBV11-2 and TRBJ2-5, with 10 bases aligning to TRBD1. The germline V gene has CDR1 SGHAT and CDR2 FQNNGV. This CDR3 is 17 amino acids long. J lost 4 bases, V lost 3 bases, and 11 bases had no gene match. The CDR3 nucleotides are TGTGCCAGCAGCTTTATAGGACAGGGGGGGTTACGAGAGACCCAGTACTTC. Its protein is CASSFIGQGGLRETQYF. Complete variable domain (other parts from reference TRBV11-2 and TRBJ2-5): EAGVAQSPRYKIIEKRQSVAFWCNPISGHATLYWYQQILGQGPKLLIQFQNNGVVDDSQLPKDRFSAERLKGVDSTLKIQPAKLEDSAVYLCASSFIGQGGLRETQYFGPGTRLLVL.

The chain employs TRBV11-1 and TRBJ2-1; TRBD2 matches 13 bases. CDR1 and CDR2 from the germline V gene are SGHAT and FQDESV (reference sequence). The CDR3 runs 16 residues. The V segment lost 2 bases and the J segment 7 bases; nucleotides outside the gene matches: 5. CDR3 region: CASSLQLAGGQNEQFF. DNA of the CDR3: TGTGCCAGCAGCTTACAACTAGCGGGAGGGCAGAATGAGCAGTTCTTC.

As DNA, the CDR3 is TGTGCCAGCAGAGGAGCAGCCTACGAGCAGTACTTC. Translation gives CASRGAAYEQYF. The chain employs TRBV2 and TRBJ2-7, with D unclear. Germline V gene data show CDR1 as SNHLY and CDR2 as FYNNEI. CDR3 size: 12 residues. With 6 bases removed from V and 2 bases from J, the gap between germline ends came to 8 bases. Full variable domain (rest looked up from reference TRBV2 and TRBJ2-7): EPEVTQTPSHQVTQMGQEVILRCVPISNHLYFYWYRQILGQKVEFLVSFYNNEISEKSEIFDDQFSVERPDGSNFTLKIRSTKLEDSAMYFCASRGAAYEQYFGPGTRLTVT.

This chain uses TRBV20-1 with TRBJ2-2; TRBD2 matches at 7 bases. Germline V CDR1 and CDR2: DFQATT, SNEGSKA (reference sequence). The CDR3 has 15 amino acids. With V trimmed by 3 bases and J by 0 bases, 4 bases remained unmatched. In DNA form, the CDR3 reads TGCAGTGCTAGGGGGGGGACGACGAACACCGGGGAGCTGTTTTTT. Amino acids: CSARGGTTNTGELFF.

The rearrangement joins TRBV7-2 to TRBJ1-6; the match to TRBD1 covers 9 bases. Trimming at V came to 5 bases and at J to 7 bases, leaving 12 bases not matched to a gene. The CDR3 consists of 17 residues. Germline V gene sequence: CDR1 SGHTA, CDR2 FQGNSA. CDR3 residues: CASSQNQVGTGNSPLHF. CDR3 nucleotide sequence: TGTGCCAGCAGCCAAAACCAGGTCGGGACAGGGAATTCACCCCTCCACTTT.

This chain uses TRBV6-5 with TRBJ1-2, with D hard to call. V dropped 6 bases and J dropped 7 bases, with 9 bases sitting between them. The germline gives CDR1 MNHEY, CDR2 SVGAGI. This CDR3 contains 11 residues. CDR3 DNA: TGTGCCAGCAGCTCCTCGGGTGGCTACACCTTC. Protein product: CASSSSGGYTF.

This chain connects TRBV5-4 to TRBJ1-2, with D unclear. The CDR3 contains 14 residues. Trimming shortened V by 3 bases and J by 3 bases, and 12 bases separated the two germline ends. In germline, CDR1 is SGHNT, CDR2 YYREEE (reference sequence). CDR3 nucleotides: TGTGCCAGCAGCTCTGCTCGACCGGACTATGGCTACACCTTC. It encodes CASSSARPDYGYTF.

This chain joins TRBV7-9 and TRBJ2-2; a weak D match, TRBD1 (6 bases). V was trimmed by 6 bases and J by 4 bases, leaving 15 bases between them. This CDR3 has 15 amino acids. From germline, CDR1 is SEHNR and CDR2 FQNEAQ (reference sequence). The CDR3 sequence is CASRSQGSPTGELFF. The CDR3, as DNA: TGTGCCAGCAGATCACAGGGCTCTCCCACCGGGGAGCTGTTTTTT.

V and J are TRBV6-1 and TRBJ1-1; TRBD1 matches at 8 bases. CDR3 length: 14 amino acids. V trimming: 4 bases; J trimming: 5 bases; junction bases outside the gene matches: 6. The germline V gene has CDR1 MNHNS and CDR2 SASEGT. The CDR3 is CASSARQGITEAFF. The DNA for the CDR3 is TGTGCCAGCAGTGCCCGACAGGGGATAACTGAAGCTTTCTTT.

V is TRBV6-1 and J is TRBJ1-6, with TRBD1 matching over 8 bases. There are 15 residues in the CDR3. J lost 10 bases, V lost 2 bases, and 7 bases had no gene match. The germline V gene has CDR1 MNHNS and CDR2 SASEGT. In DNA form, the CDR3 reads TGTGCCAGCAGTGAAAGTCGGACAGGGCAATCACCCCTCCACTTT. Protein sequence: CASSESRTGQSPLHF.

V and J are TRBV30 and TRBJ1-2; D might be TRBD1 (5 bases). This CDR3 contains 13 residues. Trimming stripped 2 bases from V and 8 bases from J, with 15 bases between. Germline loops: CDR1 GTSNPN, CDR2 SVGIG (reference sequence). CDR3 nucleotide sequence: TGTGCCTGGAGTAGAAGGAGTGGGGGGGGCTACACCTTC. The encoded protein is CAWSRRSGGGYTF.

The V and J genes are TRBV6-1 and TRBJ1-2; D gene uncertain. Germline V gives CDR1 MNHNS, CDR2 SASEGT. Trimming took off 7 bases at V and 8 bases at J, with 17 bases between the two ends. CDR3 length: 13 residues. The CDR3 DNA follows: TGTGCCAGCACCCCCTTGATGGGAGGGGGCTACACCTTC. It is translated as CASTPLMGGGYTF.

This rearrangement joins TRBV28 to TRBJ1-5, with 8 positions matching TRBD1. CDR1 is MDHEN and CDR2 is SYDVKM in the germline V gene. Trimming cost V 6 bases and J 3 bases; bases outside gene matches: 4. The CDR3 extends over 14 amino acids. CDR3 amino acids: CASRSTGDNQPQHF. Here the CDR3 DNA reads TGTGCCAGCAGGTCGACAGGGGACAATCAGCCCCAGCATTTT. Drawing the rest from reference TRBV28 and TRBJ1-5, the complete variable domain is DVKVTQSSRYLVKRTGEKVFLECVQDMDHENMFWYRQDPGLGLRLIYFSYDVKMKEKGDIPEGYSVSREKKERFSLILESASTNQTSMYLCASRSTGDNQPQHFGDGTRLSIL.

The rearrangement links TRBV6-2 or TRBV6-3 to TRBJ2-6; D uncertain. The CDR3 is 19 amino acids. Trimming took 4 bases from V and 1 from J, leaving 20 bases between them. Looked up from germline, CDR1 is MNHEY and CDR2 is SVGEGT. The CDR3 nucleotides are TGTGCCAGCAGTTCACACACCAAAGCGTATGAGTCTGGGGCCAACGTCCTGACTTTC. Translating gives CASSSHTKAYESGANVLTF.

This clonotype has a single count. The chain carries TRBV5-1 and TRBJ2-3; D tentatively reads TRBD1 or TRBD2 (5 bases each). The germline V gene has CDR1 SGHRS and CDR2 YFSETQ. The V gene lost 3 bases and the J gene lost 0 bases, with 11 bases spanning the gap. This CDR3 contains 15 residues. CDR3 coding DNA: TGCGCCAGCAGCTCGGGACGGACTAGCACAGATACGCAGTATTTT. Its protein is CASSSGRTSTDTQYF.

The chain joins TRBV20-1 to TRBJ1-1; TRBD1 is a possible D gene (6 bases). Trimming cost V 5 bases and J 1 base, with 8 bases left between them. Germline CDR1 and CDR2: DFQATT and SNEGSKA (reference sequence). The CDR3 has 12 amino acids. The CDR3 sequence is CSAARGNTEAFF. The CDR3 DNA sequence: TGCAGTGCTGCCAGGGGGAACACTGAAGCTTTCTTT.

Of note for this clonotype: One end of the junction varies from germline; a read error may be responsible. The chain has TRBV6-1 and TRBJ1-3; TRBD1 agrees at 8 bases. Germline V lookup: CDR1 MNHNS, CDR2 SASEGT. This CDR3 region has 14 residues. The CDR3: CASSSGDRGTTIYF. The CDR3 nucleotides are TGTGCCAGCAGCTCCGGAGACAGGGGAACCACCATATATTTT.

The rearrangement uses TRBV30 and TRBJ2-3; 11 bases are a match to TRBD2. Germline loops: CDR1 GTSNPN, CDR2 SVGIG (reference sequence). Trimming cost V 5 bases and J 2 bases; bases outside gene matches: 3. The CDR3 spans 14 residues. Here the CDR3 DNA reads TGTGCCTGGTCACTAGCGGGAGACACAGATACGCAGTATTTT. This encodes CAWSLAGDTDTQYF.

This rearrangement joins TRBV28 to TRBJ1-5; tentatively, D is TRBD1 (5 bases). Germline assignment: CDR1 MDHEN and CDR2 SYDVKM. The CDR3 sequence is 16 residues long. V lost 4 bases to trimming and J lost 2 bases, with 15 bases between them. The CDR3 DNA is TGTGCCAGCAGTTACCCACAGGTAGAGGGCAATCAGCCCCAGCATTTT. Its protein product is CASSYPQVEGNQPQHF. Combining the CDR3 with reference TRBV28 and TRBJ1-5 gives the whole variable domain DVKVTQSSRYLVKRTGEKVFLECVQDMDHENMFWYRQDPGLGLRLIYFSYDVKMKEKGDIPEGYSVSREKKERFSLILESASTNQTSMYLCASSYPQVEGNQPQHFGDGTRLSIL.

This clonotype counts as large. J is TRBJ2-5 and V is TRBV20-1; tentative D call: TRBD1 (7 bases). The CDR3 spans 17 residues. CDR1 and CDR2 (germline): DFQATT, SNEGSKA (reference sequence). V was cut by 6 bases and J by 5 bases, with 28 bases left in between. DNA of the CDR3: TGCAGTGCCGAGGGCGGGGACCAGGGGGAACTAGGGGAGACCCAGTACTTC. Protein sequence: CSAEGGDQGELGETQYF.

The chain employs TRBV19 and TRBJ1-1, with TRBD1 matching 8 bases. Germline CDR1 and CDR2: LNHDA and SQIVND (reference sequence). V was clipped by 7 bases and J by 0 bases; unmatched bases: 4. This CDR3 has 14 residues. DNA of the CDR3: TGTGCCAGTATGACGGGACAGGTGAACACTGAAGCTTTCTTT. Residues: CASMTGQVNTEAFF.

This clonotype was observed a handful of times. The chain combines TRBV7-2 with TRBJ1-6; 12 bases line up with TRBD1. CDR3 length: 16 residues. Germline assignment: CDR1 SGHTA and CDR2 FQGNSA. The J segment lost 9 bases and the V segment lost 2 bases, leaving 5 bases of the junction unmatched. Here the CDR3 reads CASSLMGQGAASPLHF. CDR3 in DNA: TGTGCCAGCAGCTTAATGGGACAGGGGGCCGCTTCACCCCTCCACTTT.

This clonotype was seen only a few times. The chain couples TRBV7-2 to TRBJ2-3; D is unclear. Deletions cut 5 bases from V and 2 bases from J, with 14 bases between. Germline values: CDR1 SGHTA, CDR2 FQGNSA. This CDR3 has 15 residues. CDR3 sequence (DNA): TGTGCCAGCAGCCCAGGACGTTATGCCACAGATACGCAGTATTTT. This encodes CASSPGRYATDTQYF. The complete variable domain, with remaining parts taken from reference TRBV7-2 and TRBJ2-3, reads GAGVSQSPSNKVTEKGKDVELRCDPISGHTALYWYRQSLGQGLEFLIYFQGNSAPDKSGLPSDRFSAERTGGSVSTLTIQRTQQEDSAVYLCASSPGRYATDTQYFGPGTRLTVL.

A few counts support this clonotype. The chain's CDR3 is CASTWTPGQETQYF. CDR3 in DNA: TGTGCCAGCACTTGGACGCCGGGCCAAGAGACCCAGTACTTC. The chain employs TRBV6-1 and TRBJ2-5; no firm D call. Per germline, CDR1 MNHNS and CDR2 SASEGT. The CDR3 covers 14 residues. The V and J ends lost 7 bases and 1 base respectively, with 13 bases between them.